This TCR beta chain was retrieved from a study of blood T cells in healthy people across ages. Study-wide results and caveats: Roughly linear declines in TCR beta diversity per million T cells occurred with age.

Combining a sample-barcoded 5' primer with a J-beta primer mix, a second PCR ran for roughly 6 to 11 cycles. TCRdb processed the 5' RACE reads anew with MiXCR; each CDR3 protein has one entry. The profile covers some 940,000 distinct CDR3 sequences, with 29% appearing a single time and roughly 10% taken by the ten largest. V dropped 8 bases and J dropped 2 bases, with 20 bases sitting between them. Per germline, CDR1 SQVTM and CDR2 ANQGSEA. There are 15 residues in the CDR3. This clonotype was seen at least ten times. Antigen unknown. Those donating, healthy Caucasian individuals from Russia, were aged 6 to 90. The sample also formed part of further work on T cells of mothers and their children. That work adds: Each child gave 2.9 million or so TCR beta CDR3 reads (each mother, over 8.5 million).

This TCR was recovered from a woman in her forties in good health. This rearrangement joins TRBV29-1 to TRBJ2-3, with D tentatively TRBD1 or TRBD2 (5 bases each). What was sequenced was blood. The chain's CDR3 is CSSKLGTLSTDTQYF. As DNA, the CDR3 is TGCAGCTCTAAATTAGGGACCCTTTCCACAGATACGCAGTATTTT.